What follows are 12 T cell receptor beta chains derived from one specimen sequenced in a study of blood T cell repertoires in COVID-19. Profiling relied on immunoSEQ multiplex PCR, and the TCRdb table lists in-frame clones only, not all of them. The sample carries fewer than 45,000 clones, 84% recorded once. Sequencing was done on a sample of peripheral blood. These receptors were obtained from a man between 60 and 70 years old with COVID-19, enrolled during active disease.

This rearrangement joins TRBV9 to TRBJ2-3; the match to TRBD2 covers 13 bases. The V and J ends lost 3 bases and 0 bases, in that order; junction bases with no gene match: 10. The CDR3 sequence is 19 residues long. The germline gives CDR1 SGDLS, CDR2 YYNGEE. The CDR3, as DNA: TGTGCCAGCAGCGCTGACTCTGGGACTAGCGGGACTAGCACAGATACGCAGTATTTT. Protein product: CASSADSGTSGTSTDTQYF.

Here the CDR3 reads CATSRDGFGGTQYF. CDR3 nucleotide sequence: TGTGCCACCAGCAGAGATGGATTCGGGGGGACCCAGTACTTC. V gene TRBV15 combines with J gene TRBJ2-5; D possibly corresponds to TRBD2 (6 bases). Deletions cut 0 bases from V and 7 bases from J, with 12 bases between. The germline CDR1 and CDR2 sequences are LNHNV and YYDKDF (reference sequence). The CDR3 is made up of 14 amino acids.

The V gene is TRBV3-1 (or the pseudogene TRBV3-2), the J gene TRBJ2-7, with D perhaps matching TRBD1 (5 bases). Trimming took off 0 bases at V and 2 bases at J, with 8 bases between the two ends. The CDR3 runs to 14 residues. Germline V gives CDR1 LGHDT, CDR2 YNNKEL (reference sequence). CDR3 sequence (DNA): TGTGCCAGCAGCCAAGAGGCAGGGCCCTACGAGCAGTACTTC. It codes for CASSQEAGPYEQYF.

The chain is built from TRBV11-2 and TRBJ2-1; tentatively, D is TRBD1 (5 bases). CDR1 is SGHAT and CDR2 is FQNNGV in the germline V gene. The V end lost 4 bases, the J end lost 7 bases, and 17 bases lay between the germline ends. The CDR3 length is 15 residues. This CDR3 reads CASSSFQGPSNEQFF. CDR3 in DNA: TGTGCCAGCAGCTCTTTCCAGGGCCCGAGTAATGAGCAGTTCTTC.

The chain is built from TRBV5-5 and TRBJ1-5; no clear D. The V end was cut by 2 bases, the J end by 0 bases, with 15 bases between. CDR1 and CDR2 (germline): SGHKS, YYEKEE (reference sequence). This CDR3 spans 17 amino acids. CDR3 amino acids: CASSFKVGDASNQPQHF. The CDR3 DNA is TGTGCCAGCAGCTTTAAGGTCGGAGACGCTAGCAATCAGCCCCAGCATTTT.

CDR3 protein: CASSQTGAGGELFF. The CDR3 DNA is TGTGCCAGCAGCCAGACAGGGGCCGGCGGGGAGCTGTTTTTT. The chain links TRBV3-1 (or the pseudogene TRBV3-2) to TRBJ2-2, with TRBD1 matching over 8 bases. Unmatched junction bases numbered 4, after V lost 3 bases and J lost 7 bases. Germline CDR1 is LGHDT and CDR2 is YNNKEL (reference sequence). This CDR3 comprises 14 residues.

The chain employs TRBV7-6 and TRBJ2-5, with 10 bases lining up with TRBD2. V trimming: 0 bases; J trimming: 5 bases; junction bases outside the gene matches: 15. The CDR3 runs 19 residues. Germline-derived CDR1 and CDR2 are SGHVS and FNYEAQ. CDR3 protein: CASSLANYRLAGVGETQYF. In DNA, the CDR3 is TGTGCCAGCAGCTTAGCTAATTATAGGCTAGCGGGAGTCGGGGAGACCCAGTACTTC.

The gene calls are TRBV6-1 and TRBJ2-1; D perhaps matches TRBD1 (6 bases). In germline, CDR1 is MNHNS, CDR2 SASEGT. The CDR3 contains 15 residues. Trimming took 2 bases from V and 0 from J, leaving 8 bases between them. Here the CDR3 DNA reads TGTGCCAGCAGTGAAACAGGGAGCTCCTACAATGAGCAGTTCTTC. This encodes CASSETGSSYNEQFF.

The sample holds one count of this clone. The chain uses TRBV10-1 and TRBJ2-5; 7 bases are shared with TRBD1. The V and J ends lost 5 bases and 3 bases, in that order; junction bases with no gene match: 9. This CDR3 comprises 15 residues. Germline V gene lookup returns CDR1 WNHNN and CDR2 SYGVQD (reference sequence). The CDR3, as DNA: TGCGCCAGCAGTTCCACAAGGGACAGCAAAGAGACCCAGTACTTC. It yields the protein CASSSTRDSKETQYF.

This clone has a single count. The V call is TRBV19, the J call TRBJ1-2; D is possibly TRBD1 (5 bases). The ends were cut back, 5 bases at V and 5 bases at J, with 15 bases in the middle. Germline CDR1 and CDR2: LNHDA and SQIVND (reference sequence). The CDR3 is 14 residues long. This CDR3 is CASSQQVLGYGYTF. The CDR3 DNA reads TGTGCCAGTAGTCAACAGGTCTTGGGGTATGGCTACACCTTC.

The chain employs TRBV3-1 (or the pseudogene TRBV3-2) and TRBJ1-3, with a weak D call TRBD1 (5 bases). CDR3 length: 14 residues. Trimming shortened V by 4 bases and J by 1 base, and 8 bases separated the two germline ends. Germline V gene data show CDR1 as LGHDT and CDR2 as YNNKEL (reference sequence). The DNA for the CDR3 is TGTGCCAGCAGCCTCCGGGGGTCTGGAAACACCATATATTTT. Amino acid sequence: CASSLRGSGNTIYF.

The V and J genes are TRBV2 and TRBJ1-2; TRBD1 agrees at 8 bases. V was pared by 4 bases and J by 4 bases, with 5 bases of the junction left unmatched. The CDR3 is 14 residues long. Per germline, CDR1 SNHLY and CDR2 FYNNEI. The CDR3 nucleotides are TGTGCCAGCAGTGTCGGACAGGGCATCTATGGCTACACCTTC. This translates into CASSVGQGIYGYTF.